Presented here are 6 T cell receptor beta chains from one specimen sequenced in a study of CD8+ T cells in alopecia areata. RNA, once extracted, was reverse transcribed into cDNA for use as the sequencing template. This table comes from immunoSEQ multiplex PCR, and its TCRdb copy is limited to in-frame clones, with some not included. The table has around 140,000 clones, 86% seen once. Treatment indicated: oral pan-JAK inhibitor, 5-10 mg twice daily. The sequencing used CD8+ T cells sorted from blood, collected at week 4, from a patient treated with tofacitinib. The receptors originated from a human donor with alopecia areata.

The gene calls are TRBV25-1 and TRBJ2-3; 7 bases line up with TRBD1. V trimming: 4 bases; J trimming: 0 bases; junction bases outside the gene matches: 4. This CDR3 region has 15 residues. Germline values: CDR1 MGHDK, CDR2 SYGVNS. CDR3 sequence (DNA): TGTGCCAGCAGTGTGGGACAGTATAGCACAGATACGCAGTATTTT. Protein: CASSVGQYSTDTQYF.

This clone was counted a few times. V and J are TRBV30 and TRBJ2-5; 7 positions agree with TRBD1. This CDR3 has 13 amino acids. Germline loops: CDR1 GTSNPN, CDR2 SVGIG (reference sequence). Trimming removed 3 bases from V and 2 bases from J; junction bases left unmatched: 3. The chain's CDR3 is CAWRGDSQETQYF. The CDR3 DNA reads TGTGCCTGGAGGGGGGACAGTCAAGAGACCCAGTACTTC.

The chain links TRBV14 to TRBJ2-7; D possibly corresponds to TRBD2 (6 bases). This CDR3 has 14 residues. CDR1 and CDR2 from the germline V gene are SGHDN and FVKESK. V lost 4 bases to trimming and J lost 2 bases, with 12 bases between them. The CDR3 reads CASSLFGTAYEQYF. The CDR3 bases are TGTGCCAGCAGCCTCTTCGGGACTGCCTACGAGCAGTACTTC.

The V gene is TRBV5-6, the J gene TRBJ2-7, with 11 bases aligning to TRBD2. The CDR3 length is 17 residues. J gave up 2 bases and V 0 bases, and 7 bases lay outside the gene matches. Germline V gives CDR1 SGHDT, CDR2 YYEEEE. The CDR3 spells CASSLGVTSGMAYEQYF. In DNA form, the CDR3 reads TGTGCCAGCAGCTTGGGGGTGACTAGCGGGATGGCCTACGAGCAGTACTTC.

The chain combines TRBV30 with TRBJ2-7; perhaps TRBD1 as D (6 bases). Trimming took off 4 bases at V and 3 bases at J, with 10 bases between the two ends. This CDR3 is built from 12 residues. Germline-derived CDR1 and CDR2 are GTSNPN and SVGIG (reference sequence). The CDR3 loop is CAWTEDSYEQYF. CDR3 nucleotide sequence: TGTGCCTGGACCGAGGACAGCTACGAGCAGTACTTC.

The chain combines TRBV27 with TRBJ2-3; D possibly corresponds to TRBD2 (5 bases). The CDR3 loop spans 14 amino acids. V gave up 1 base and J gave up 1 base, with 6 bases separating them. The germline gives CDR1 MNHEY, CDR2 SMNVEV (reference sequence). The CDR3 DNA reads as TGTGCCAGCAGTTTATATAGCGGCACAGATACGCAGTATTTT. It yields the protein CASSLYSGTDTQYF.